The clone carrying this T cell receptor beta chain was observed a handful of times. V dropped 0 bases and J dropped 9 bases, with 18 bases sitting between them. Germline lookup yields CDR1 SGHDT and CDR2 YYEEEE. This CDR3 comprises 15 residues. The data are from a study of blood T cell repertoires in COVID-19. Study as a whole: There were acute and convalescent COVID-19 samples, and they came from the United States, Italy and Spain. Sample material is recorded as cDNA or gDNA derived from T cells, B-cell-depleted T cells, or PBMCs.

Original analysis: Estimation of nucleated cell counts was performed using reference gene primer amplification. The assay was immunoSEQ multiplex PCR, and TCRdb's table has in-frame clones only and misses some. V and J calls and clone size are as listed in that table; D and trimming were resolved from the DNA. The sample includes tens of thousands of clones, roughly 87% of them seen just once. The chain combines TRBV5-6 with TRBJ2-5; D might be TRBD2 (6 bases). Sequenced sample: peripheral blood. This clonotype originated in a man older than 75 in a cohort sampled during active COVID-19. The CDR3 DNA is TGTGCCAGCAGCTTGGAGCGGGCCCTAAAGAGGGCCCAGTACTTC. Its translation is CASSLERALKRAQYF.